What follows are 21 T cell receptor beta chains derived from one specimen sequenced in a study of CXCR3 chemokines and chemotherapy response in bladder cancer. TCRdb analysed the PCR reads with MiXCR anew, one entry per CDR3 protein. The sample shows more than 4,000 distinct CDR3 sequences, about an eighth of them seen only once. Sample collection was performed from a patient whose treatment included neoadjuvant chemotherapy. These TCRs come from a human donor with bladder cancer that responded to neoadjuvant chemotherapy.

This clonotype counts as medium-sized (0.01 to 0.1%). The V and J genes are TRBV6-1 and TRBJ1-2; weak D call: TRBD1 (6 bases). CDR1 is MNHNS and CDR2 is SASEGT in the germline V gene. V was clipped by 2 bases and J by 2 bases, with 18 bases between them. The CDR3 loop spans 17 amino acids. The CDR3 here is CASSEWGLGGDNYGYTF. The CDR3 coding sequence is TGTGCCAGCAGTGAATGGGGGCTGGGGGGTGACAACTATGGCTACACCTTC.

This clonotype is medium-sized by share. The chain joins TRBV19 to TRBJ1-4; D gene ambiguous. The CDR3 runs to 13 residues. Trimming pared 10 bases from V and 7 bases from J, leaving 16 bases between. Germline loops: CDR1 LNHDA, CDR2 SQIVND (reference sequence). CDR3 sequence: CATALSFGEKLFF. The CDR3, as DNA: TGTGCCACCGCTCTTAGTTTCGGTGAAAAACTGTTTTTT.

By share of the sample, this clonotype is medium-sized. This chain joins TRBV6-1 and TRBJ2-7, with D perhaps matching TRBD1 or TRBD2 (6 bases each). Germline V CDR1 and CDR2: MNHNS, SASEGT. The V and J ends lost 1 base and 5 bases respectively, with 9 bases between them. This CDR3 is built from 13 residues. The CDR3 spells CASSEVRGDEQYF. In DNA form, the CDR3 reads TGTGCCAGCAGTGAAGTTAGGGGGGACGAGCAGTACTTC.

In this sample, this clonotype turned up many times. The chain employs TRBV12-3 or TRBV12-4 and TRBJ2-4, with D perhaps matching TRBD1 (6 bases). The CDR3 is 16 residues long. Trimming took off 3 bases at V and 1 base at J, with 13 bases between the two ends. CDR3 loop: CASSLAGEFAKNIQYF. As DNA, the CDR3 is TGTGCCAGCAGTTTGGCAGGGGAGTTCGCCAAAAACATTCAGTACTTC.

By its share, this clonotype is medium-sized. The chain joins TRBV5-4 to TRBJ2-5, with TRBD1 as a possible D gene (7 bases). This CDR3 contains 15 residues. The germline V and J ends were trimmed by 5 bases and 9 bases, with 23 bases remaining between them. The germline V gene has CDR1 SGHNT and CDR2 YYREEE (reference sequence). The CDR3 DNA follows: TGTGCCAGCAGTGGTGACAGGGTGGGTGGCGGGGCCCAGTACTTC. It yields the protein CASSGDRVGGGAQYF.

This clonotype is labeled medium-sized. The chain combines TRBV19 with TRBJ2-1, with a tentative D call TRBD2 (6 bases). The V gene lost 6 bases and the J gene lost 8 bases, with 17 bases spanning the gap. CDR3 length: 14 residues. CDR1 is LNHDA, CDR2 SQIVND, per germline (reference sequence). The CDR3 coding sequence is TGTGCCAGTAGCCCGGGAGCTCCACTGGATGAGCAGTTCTTC. This translates into CASSPGAPLDEQFF. Based on the CDR3 plus reference TRBV19 and TRBJ2-1, the full variable domain is DGGITQSPKYLFRKEGQNVTLSCEQNLNHDAMYWYRQDPGQGLRLIYYSQIVNDFQKGDIAEGYSVSREKKESFPLTVTSAQKNPTAFYLCASSPGAPLDEQFFGPGTRLTVL.

The sample holds many counts of this clonotype. The V call is TRBV6-6, the J call TRBJ2-7, with 7 bases that match TRBD2. Germline CDR1 and CDR2: MNHNY and SVGAGI (reference sequence). The CDR3 loop spans 13 amino acids. V shed 2 bases and J 6 bases; nucleotides not matched to a gene: 4. CDR3 nucleotides: TGTGCCAGCAGTTACGATCGCGGGAGCGAGCAGTACTTC. This gives the protein CASSYDRGSEQYF.

This clonotype was seen a few times. The genes are TRBV27 and TRBJ2-2; D may be TRBD1 (6 bases). Germline V gene sequence: CDR1 MNHEY, CDR2 SMNVEV (reference sequence). This CDR3 has 13 residues. V shed 6 bases and J shed 4 bases, with 9 bases lying between them. The CDR3 DNA follows: TGTGCCAGCAGAATACAGGGCACCGGGGAGCTGTTTTTT. Amino acid sequence: CASRIQGTGELFF.

In this sample, this clonotype is medium-sized (0.01 to 0.1%). This chain uses TRBV19 with TRBJ2-3; TRBD2 aligns across 9 bases. Germline V gives CDR1 LNHDA, CDR2 SQIVND (reference sequence). J lost 0 bases, V lost 5 bases, and 9 bases had no gene match. The CDR3 sequence is 17 residues long. The CDR3 protein is CASSSSGTSRSTDTQYF. In DNA form, the CDR3 reads TGTGCCAGTAGTTCATCCGGGACTAGCCGTAGCACAGATACGCAGTATTTT.

This clonotype was observed many times. The J gene is TRBJ2-7, the V gene TRBV12-3 or TRBV12-4; 9 nucleotides match TRBD2. V lost 5 bases and J lost 4; bases outside the gene matches: 6. The CDR3 is 14 amino acids. Here the CDR3 reads CASSPSGTPYEQYF. The CDR3 bases are TGTGCCAGCAGTCCTAGCGGGACCCCTTACGAGCAGTACTTC.

Turning to this clonotype: A far larger clone is off by one base, so a read error is likely. The chain couples TRBV10-3 to TRBJ2-5, with 12 bases lining up with TRBD2. The CDR3 loop spans 15 amino acids. After removal of 0 bases from V and 11 bases from J, the junction contained 7 bases not matched to a gene. Germline V gene lookup returns CDR1 ENHRY and CDR2 SYGVKD. CDR3 residues: CAISESLAGGNEQYF. Written as DNA, the CDR3 is TGTGCCATCAGTGAGTCACTAGCGGGAGGTAATGAGCAGTACTTC.

This clonotype is categorized as medium-sized. The genes are TRBV11-3 and TRBJ2-7; D unclear. CDR1 and CDR2 (germline): SGHNT, YENEEA. The CDR3 runs to 14 residues. V lost 0 bases, J lost 3 bases, and 9 bases lay in between. The CDR3 DNA is TGTGCCAGCAGCTTAGAACGGAGATACTACGAGCAGTACTTC. Residues: CASSLERRYYEQYF. The entire variable domain, with the rest obtained from reference TRBV11-3 and TRBJ2-7, is as follows: EAGVVQSPRYKIIEKKQPVAFWCNPISGHNTLYWYLQNLGQGPELLIRYENEEAVDDSQLPKDRFSAERLKGVDSTLKIQPAELGDSAVYLCASSLERRYYEQYFGPGTRLTVT.

This clonotype is deemed medium-sized. The V gene is TRBV24-1, the J gene TRBJ1-2, with unresolved D. Germline V lookup: CDR1 KGHDR, CDR2 SFDVKD. This CDR3 has 12 amino acids. V was cut by 6 bases and J by 3 bases, with 7 bases left in between. Here the CDR3 reads CATSTEYYGYTF. In nucleotides, the CDR3 is TGTGCCACCAGTACAGAGTACTATGGCTACACCTTC.

With regard to this clonotype: It may be a read error: a sequence one base away is much more abundant. This chain uses TRBV30 with TRBJ2-7; TRBD1 matches 7 bases. With V trimmed by 6 bases and J by 1 base, 9 bases remained unmatched. The CDR3 loop spans 14 amino acids. CDR1 and CDR2 (germline): GTSNPN, SVGIG (reference sequence). CDR3 sequence: CACKRDSSSYEQYF. DNA of the CDR3: TGTGCCTGTAAAAGGGACAGTTCTTCCTACGAGCAGTACTTC.

This clonotype is labeled medium-sized. V usage is TRBV6-6 and J usage is TRBJ2-7; no definite D call. The CDR3 totals 12 residues. Between the trimmed V and J ends, which lost 0 bases and 3 bases, there was a span of 3 bases. Germline V gene data show CDR1 as MNHNY and CDR2 as SVGAGI (reference sequence). CDR3: CASSYSSYEQYF. CDR3 coding DNA: TGTGCCAGCAGTTACTCGAGCTACGAGCAGTACTTC.

On this clonotype itself: This may arise from a read error, as a much more abundant clone is one base away. The chain employs TRBV12-3 or TRBV12-4 and TRBJ1-4; TRBD1 aligns across 9 bases. The CDR3 runs 14 residues. V was clipped by 3 bases and J by 8 bases; unmatched bases: 4. The CDR3 sequence: CASSFDRGNEKLFF. In nucleotides, the CDR3 is TGTGCCAGCAGTTTTGACAGGGGGAACGAAAAACTGTTTTTT.

This clonotype was counted ten times or more. The J gene is TRBJ2-7, the V gene TRBV27, with 9 positions matching TRBD2. J gave up 3 bases and V 8 bases, and 8 bases lay outside the gene matches. Germline CDR1 and CDR2: MNHEY and SMNVEV (reference sequence). CDR3 size: 14 residues. This chain's CDR3 is CASASSGKSYEQYF. CDR3 sequence (DNA): TGTGCCAGCGCCTCTAGCGGGAAAAGCTACGAGCAGTACTTC.

This clonotype ranks as medium-sized. J is TRBJ2-5 and V is TRBV6-5, with D tentatively TRBD2 (5 bases). CDR3 length: 15 amino acids. Germline-derived CDR1 and CDR2 are MNHEY and SVGAGI. V shed 2 bases and J shed 3 bases, with 13 bases lying between them. The CDR3 nucleotides are TGTGCCAGCAGTTACAGGGCTAGCTATAAAGAGACCCAGTACTTC. It codes for CASSYRASYKETQYF.

This clonotype is medium-sized. The rearrangement uses TRBV5-4 and TRBJ2-5, with a tentative D call TRBD2 (5 bases). V was clipped by 4 bases and J by 2 bases, with 15 bases between them. Germline values: CDR1 SGHNT, CDR2 YYREEE (reference sequence). The CDR3 runs to 15 residues. CDR3 in DNA: TGTGCCAGCAGCCCCGAGGGCAGAGGGCAAGAGACCCAGTACTTC. Translation: CASSPEGRGQETQYF.

This clonotype was detected ten times or more. The V call is TRBV5-6, the J call TRBJ1-2; D remains ambiguous. Germline-derived CDR1 and CDR2 are SGHDT and YYEEEE. Trimming stripped 4 bases from V and 6 bases from J, with 22 bases between. The CDR3 runs 16 residues. CDR3 nucleotide sequence: TGTGCCAGCAGCCCGGCCCGGCAGCCCCTGTCCCATGGCTACACCTTC. This codes for CASSPARQPLSHGYTF.

This CDR3 is CSARNRAETSIQYF. Here the CDR3 DNA reads TGCAGTGCTAGAAACCGGGCCGAGACGAGCATTCAGTACTTC. The V call is TRBV20-1, the J call TRBJ2-4; D remains unclear. The V and J ends lost 2 bases and 9 bases respectively, with 17 bases between them. The CDR3 extends over 14 amino acids. From germline, CDR1 is DFQATT and CDR2 SNEGSKA (reference sequence).